The 8 T cell receptor beta chains below were found in one sample sequenced in a study of TIL therapy for anti-PD-1-resistant metastatic lung cancer. The time point is: pre-treatment sample, taken before nivolumab and TIL therapy. Tumor tissue came from excised metastases, mostly pleural nodules or supraclavicular lymph nodes. Sequencing used immunoSEQ v3. Libraries were prepared by immunoSEQ multiplex PCR; TCRdb keeps only in-frame clonotypes and omits some of them. This sample has more than 90,000 clones, with about 71% found just once. The sample in question was tumor tissue, obtained at baseline. The origin of the receptors is a person between 30 and 80 years old with non-small cell lung cancer.

CDR3 nucleotide sequence: TGCAGTGCTTCCCTAGCGGGAGAGCAGTTCTTC. It yields the protein CSASLAGEQFF. The chain couples TRBV20-1 to TRBJ2-1; 9 nucleotides agree with TRBD2. The CDR3 consists of 11 residues. V was pared by 5 bases and J by 10 bases, with 3 bases of the junction left unmatched. From germline, CDR1 is DFQATT and CDR2 SNEGSKA (reference sequence).

The gene calls are TRBV6-6 and TRBJ2-3; the match to TRBD2 covers 12 bases. This CDR3 comprises 17 residues. Germline loops: CDR1 MNHNY, CDR2 SVGAGI (reference sequence). The J segment lost 1 base and the V segment lost 5 bases, leaving 7 bases of the junction unmatched. CDR3 loop: CASSQNLAGGGTDTQYF. The CDR3, as DNA: TGTGCCAGCAGTCAAAACCTAGCGGGAGGGGGCACAGATACGCAGTATTTT.

In this sample, this clone turned up once. The chain combines TRBV21-1 with TRBJ2-5; the table's D call TRBD1 went unverified against the DNA. TRBV21-1 is a listed pseudogene. The CDR3 is made up of 15 amino acids. In nucleotides, the CDR3 is TGTGCCAGCAGCAATCGGGCAGGGGGCGTGGAGACCCAGTACTTC. This sequence encodes CASSNRAGGVETQYF.

The chain uses TRBV27 and TRBJ2-1; the match to TRBD1 covers 7 bases. Germline values: CDR1 MNHEY, CDR2 SMNVEV (reference sequence). The V gene end was trimmed by 6 bases and the J gene end by 5 bases; junction bases not matched to a gene: 4. There are 13 residues in the CDR3. The CDR3 region is CASSGTEDNEQFF. DNA of the CDR3: TGTGCCAGCAGCGGGACAGAAGACAATGAGCAGTTCTTC.

The rearrangement joins TRBV29-1 to TRBJ1-6; TRBD1 aligns across 7 bases. With 4 bases clipped from V and 6 bases from J, the junction kept 3 bases outside the gene matches. Germline V gene data show CDR1 as SQVTM and CDR2 as ANQGSEA. This CDR3 has 13 amino acids. Written as DNA, the CDR3 is TGCAGCGTTGGTGAGGGGGCTAATTCACCCCTCCACTTT. The encoded protein is CSVGEGANSPLHF.

In its sample, this clone was seen once. This rearrangement joins TRBV5-6 to TRBJ1-1; D is uncertain. V dropped 7 bases and J dropped 5 bases, with 15 bases sitting between them. Per the germline V gene, CDR1 is SGHDT and CDR2 is YYEEEE. The CDR3 is made up of 13 amino acids. CDR3 sequence reads: CASLMTGFTEAFF. In DNA, the CDR3 is TGTGCCAGCCTAATGACCGGGTTTACTGAAGCTTTCTTT. The whole variable domain, remainder taken from reference TRBV5-6 and TRBJ1-1, is DAGVTQSPTHLIKTRGQQVTLRCSPKSGHDTVSWYQQALGQGPQFIFQYYEEEERQRGNFPDRFSGHQFPNYSSELNVNALLLGDSALYLCASLMTGFTEAFFGQGTRLTVV.

J is TRBJ1-1 and V is TRBV27; a weak D match, TRBD1 (5 bases). Trimming removed 6 bases from V and 0 bases from J, with 17 bases in between. CDR3 length: 16 residues. In germline, CDR1 is MNHEY, CDR2 SMNVEV (reference sequence). The DNA of the CDR3 is TGTGCCAGCAGACCCGCGGGGCGGGGTCTGAACACTGAAGCTTTCTTT. As protein: CASRPAGRGLNTEAFF.

This chain uses TRBV6-5 with TRBJ1-1, with D unresolved. Germline V gives CDR1 MNHEY, CDR2 SVGAGI. The ends were cut back, 6 bases at V and 5 bases at J, with 13 bases in the middle. The CDR3 spans 13 residues. Here the CDR3 reads CASSVERGTEAFF. The CDR3 DNA reads as TGTGCCAGCAGCGTCGAGCGGGGTACTGAAGCTTTCTTT.